Each of the 30 T cell receptor beta chains below was sequenced from the same sample in a study of regulatory T cells in long-lasting Graves disease. To make TCR beta libraries, researchers used iRepertoire HTBI primers and Arm-PCR of CDR3 regions. Each CDR3 protein is one row after TCRdb ran MiXCR on the multiplex PCR reads. The table records roughly 410,000 distinct CDR3 sequences, around 16% of them present only once. The time point denotes: newly diagnosed GD, antithyroid drugs for less than 3 months. Preparation of the TCR library used RNA extracted from PBMCs. This sample also belongs to another study, concerning T cells in Graves' hyperthyroidism and ophthalmopathy.

This sample comprised peripheral blood mononuclear cells (PBMCs), obtained at new diagnosis, from a patient treated with antithyroid drugs. The receptors were sampled from a woman aged 40 to 50 with Graves disease.

This clonotype showed up just a few times. The V gene is TRBV6-2 or TRBV6-3, the J gene TRBJ2-4, with 9 bases that match TRBD1. Germline CDR1 and CDR2: MNHEY and SVGEGT. V trimming: 7 bases; J trimming: 10 bases; junction bases outside the gene matches: 8. The CDR3 is 13 residues long. The CDR3 sequence is CASTLTGGAIQYF. The CDR3 nucleotides are TGTGCCAGCACCCTGACAGGGGGAGCGATTCAGTACTTC.

This clonotype was detected only a few times. The rearrangement joins TRBV20-1 to TRBJ1-5; D gene uncertain. This CDR3 has 14 amino acids. Trimming took 1 base from V and 0 from J, leaving 7 bases between them. Germline V gene sequence: CDR1 DFQATT, CDR2 SNEGSKA (reference sequence). CDR3 loop: CSARGTVSNQPQHF. The CDR3 bases are TGCAGTGCTAGAGGGACTGTTAGCAATCAGCCCCAGCATTTT.

This clonotype appeared many times. This chain links TRBV27 with TRBJ2-1; TRBD1 matches 8 bases. This CDR3 is 16 amino acids long. V lost 6 bases to trimming and J lost 5 bases; unmatched junction nucleotides: 12. The V gene's germline CDR1 is MNHEY and CDR2 SMNVEV (reference sequence). CDR3 nucleotides: TGTGCCAGCAGCCCCCTGGACAGGGTGTTTGACAATGAGCAGTTCTTC. Amino acid sequence: CASSPLDRVFDNEQFF.

This clonotype occurred many times. The chain combines TRBV7-3 with TRBJ2-1, with 9 bases lining up with TRBD2. CDR3 length equals 16 residues. Germline V gene data show CDR1 as SGHTA and CDR2 as FQGTGA. The ends lost 5 bases at V and 10 bases at J; junction bases unmatched: 15. The CDR3 bases are TGTGCCAGCAGCCCCAGGTGGCTAGCGGGATCGGGAGAGCAGTTCTTC. It is translated as CASSPRWLAGSGEQFF.

This clonotype was seen many times. The chain carries TRBV5-5 and TRBJ2-5; D possibly corresponds to TRBD2 (6 bases). CDR1 is SGHKS and CDR2 is YYEKEE in the germline V gene (reference sequence). The germline V and J ends were trimmed by 4 bases and 5 bases, with 12 bases remaining between them. The CDR3 runs to 13 residues. The CDR3 loop is CASSLATRETQYF. The CDR3 DNA reads TGTGCCAGCAGCCTAGCGACGAGGGAGACCCAGTACTTC.

Ten or more counts support this clonotype. The chain has TRBV12-3 or TRBV12-4 and TRBJ1-4; D unresolved. There are 12 residues in the CDR3. V lost 6 bases to trimming and J lost 8 bases, with 10 bases between them. In DNA, the CDR3 is TGTGCCAGCAGCTCAGGTGACGAAAAACTGTTTTTT. As protein: CASSSGDEKLFF.

In its sample, this clonotype was seen a few times. The J gene is TRBJ2-1, the V gene TRBV5-1; TRBD2 agrees at 7 bases. This CDR3 region has 13 residues. The V segment lost 0 bases and the J segment 9 bases; nucleotides outside the gene matches: 3. Germline CDR1 and CDR2: SGHRS and YFSETQ. The CDR3 spells CASSLASGGEQFF. In DNA form, the CDR3 reads TGCGCCAGCAGCTTGGCCTCGGGGGGTGAGCAGTTCTTC. The variable domain in full, with the rest retrieved from reference TRBV5-1 and TRBJ2-1, is KAGVTQTPRYLIKTRGQQVTLSCSPISGHRSVSWYQQTPGQGLQFLFEYFSETQRNKGNFPGRFSGRQFSNSRSEMNVSTLELGDSALYLCASSLASGGEQFFGPGTRLTVL.

In this sample, this clonotype turned up many times. The V and J genes are TRBV5-1 and TRBJ2-3, with TRBD1 matching 8 bases. The CDR3 is 16 amino acids. J was trimmed by 0 bases and V by 0 bases; bases with no gene match: 3. Per the germline V gene, CDR1 is SGHRS and CDR2 is YFSETQ. The CDR3 spells CASSLATGVSTDTQYF. CDR3 bases: TGCGCCAGCAGCTTGGCGACAGGGGTGAGCACAGATACGCAGTATTTT.

This clonotype was seen at least ten times. V and J are TRBV12-3 or TRBV12-4 and TRBJ1-6, with D uncertain. Trimming took off 3 bases at V and 7 bases at J, with 10 bases between the two ends. The CDR3 is 14 amino acids. CDR3 DNA: TGTGCCAGCAGTTTGGTTGGGGAAAATTCACCCCTCCACTTT. Encoded protein: CASSLVGENSPLHF.

This clonotype was detected many times. This chain links TRBV24-1 with TRBJ1-1, with D unresolved. Looked up from germline, CDR1 is KGHDR and CDR2 is SFDVKD. This CDR3 is built from 13 residues. V shed 7 bases and J shed 5 bases, with 13 bases lying between them. In DNA form, the CDR3 reads TGTGCCACCAGGGGTTCTGGCGGGACTGAAGCTTTCTTT. The encoded protein is CATRGSGGTEAFF.

This clonotype was counted ten times or more. J is TRBJ1-2 and V is TRBV20-1; unclear D gene. V was trimmed by 0 bases and J by 8 bases, leaving 4 bases between them. The germline CDR1 and CDR2 sequences are DFQATT and SNEGSKA (reference sequence). The CDR3 is made up of 10 amino acids. The DNA of the CDR3 is TGCAGTGCTAGAGATAGGGGCTACACCTTC. It yields the protein CSARDRGYTF.

The chain recombines TRBV4-2 with TRBJ2-7, with TRBD2 matching over 12 bases. CDR1 and CDR2 (germline): LGHNA, YNFKEQ. CDR3 size: 18 residues. After removal of 0 bases from V and 6 bases from J, the junction contained 12 bases not matched to a gene. Here the CDR3 reads CASSQDGELAGGRVEQYF. The DNA of the CDR3 is TGTGCCAGCAGCCAAGATGGAGAGCTAGCGGGAGGGCGGGTCGAGCAGTACTTC.

This clonotype was detected only a few times. The rearrangement joins TRBV12-3 or TRBV12-4 to TRBJ2-2; 13 positions match TRBD2. J was trimmed by 6 bases and V by 5 bases; bases with no gene match: 12. This CDR3 is 18 amino acids long. The CDR3 DNA reads as TGTGCCAGCAGTGCATTACTAGCGGGAGGGTTTAAGCCCGGGGAGCTGTTTTTT. It specifies CASSALLAGGFKPGELFF.

As regards this clonotype: This may come from a read error, since a much larger clone is one base off. The chain joins TRBV12-3 or TRBV12-4 to TRBJ1-3; possible D gene TRBD1, 5 bases. The CDR3 covers 16 residues. The CDR3 coding sequence is TGTGCCAGCCAGCCGGGGACCGCACCCTCTGAAAACACCATATATTTT. As protein: CASQPGTAPSENTIYF.

This clonotype was counted at least ten times. V usage is TRBV27 and J usage is TRBJ2-7; no clear D. From germline, CDR1 is MNHEY and CDR2 SMNVEV (reference sequence). V was shortened by 3 bases and J by 2 bases, with 11 bases between the two germline ends. The CDR3 runs 14 residues. CDR3 nucleotide sequence: TGTGCCAGCAGTTTGGTACAGAATACCTACGAGCAGTACTTC. Translation: CASSLVQNTYEQYF.

This clonotype was counted a few times. The V call is TRBV6-1, the J call TRBJ1-3; possible D gene TRBD1, 6 bases. This CDR3 contains 16 residues. The V gene lost 5 bases and the J gene lost 0 bases, with 14 bases spanning the gap. Germline V CDR1 and CDR2: MNHNS, SASEGT. The CDR3 loop is CASSRTAFTSGNTIYF. Written as DNA, the CDR3 is TGTGCCAGCAGTAGGACAGCTTTCACCTCTGGAAACACCATATATTTT.

In its sample, this clonotype was seen many times. The rearrangement links TRBV7-9 to TRBJ2-1; 7 nucleotides match TRBD2. The CDR3 loop spans 13 amino acids. The V gene's germline CDR1 is SEHNR and CDR2 FQNEAQ (reference sequence). Trimming took 5 bases from V and 7 from J; bases not matched to a gene: 5. CDR3 in DNA: TGTGCCAGCAGCCTGGGACTACGGAATGAGCAGTTCTTC. This gives the protein CASSLGLRNEQFF.

Many counts were recorded for this clonotype. The chain is built from TRBV7-9 and TRBJ1-2; a weak D match, TRBD1 (5 bases). Germline CDR1 reads SEHNR; CDR2 reads FQNEAQ (reference sequence). This CDR3 region has 13 residues. V was trimmed by 5 bases and J by 6 bases, leaving 13 bases between them. The CDR3 DNA reads as TGTGCCAGCAGCCTCTTGGCGACAGATGGCTACACCTTC. Its translation: CASSLLATDGYTF.

This clonotype was seen many times. The chain uses TRBV18 and TRBJ1-6; no reliable D call. Per the germline V gene, CDR1 is KGHSH and CDR2 is LQKENI. The CDR3 has 17 residues. With 3 bases removed from V and 0 bases from J, the gap between germline ends came to 12 bases. This CDR3 is CASSPQIPSSYNSPLHF. The CDR3 bases are TGTGCCAGCTCACCGCAAATACCGAGCTCCTATAATTCACCCCTCCACTTT.

V is TRBV28 and J is TRBJ2-2; perhaps TRBD1 as D (5 bases). The CDR3 length is 16 residues. Germline CDR1 MDHEN, CDR2 SYDVKM. The ends were cut back, 5 bases at V and 5 bases at J, with 18 bases in the middle. The CDR3 nucleotides read TGTGCCAGCAGTGGTTCACAGGCACGACGTACCGGGGAGCTGTTTTTT. This sequence encodes CASSGSQARRTGELFF.

This clonotype was counted many times. This rearrangement joins TRBV5-1 to TRBJ2-2, with 7 bases matching TRBD1. Germline assignment: CDR1 SGHRS and CDR2 YFSETQ. CDR3 length: 14 amino acids. With V trimmed by 7 bases and J by 5 bases, 8 bases remained unmatched. Here the CDR3 DNA reads TGCGCCAGCTTTGAGGGGGCGTGGACCGGGGAGCTGTTTTTT. Its protein is CASFEGAWTGELFF.

The gene calls are TRBV13 and TRBJ1-3, with 10 bases aligning to TRBD1. Germline V lookup: CDR1 PRHDT, CDR2 FYEKMQ (reference sequence). J lost 2 bases, V lost 6 bases, and 10 bases had no gene match. CDR3 size: 17 residues. The CDR3 here is CASRSVPGQGTGNTIYF. The CDR3 DNA sequence: TGTGCCAGCAGGTCGGTTCCGGGACAGGGGACTGGAAACACCATATATTTT.

As for this clonotype: A much larger clonotype is one base distant, so this may be a read error. The CDR3 reads CASNRDRRSGNTIYF. CDR3 nucleotide sequence: TGTGCCAGCAACCGGGACCGACGCTCTGGAAACACCATATATTTT. The chain uses TRBV28 and TRBJ1-3, with D perhaps matching TRBD1 (5 bases). Trimming removed 7 bases at V and 0 bases at J, with 13 bases between. This CDR3 is 15 amino acids long. CDR1 is MDHEN, CDR2 SYDVKM, per germline.

V and J are TRBV5-5 and TRBJ2-1; D remains unclear. The CDR3 runs 13 residues. The V end lost 1 base, the J end lost 9 bases, and 11 bases lay between the germline ends. Germline V gene sequence: CDR1 SGHKS, CDR2 YYEKEE (reference sequence). The CDR3 region has the DNA TGTGCCAGCAGCTTGATAGGGATGGGTGAGCAGTTCTTC. Translating it yields CASSLIGMGEQFF.

Many counts were recorded for this clonotype. The chain employs TRBV7-2 and TRBJ1-2; no clear D. Per the germline V gene, CDR1 is SGHTA and CDR2 is FQGNSA. This CDR3 has 14 residues. V was cut by 5 bases and J by 3 bases, with 13 bases left in between. CDR3 nucleotide sequence: TGTGCCAGCAGCCCGGGTGTGAGGTACTATGGCTACACCTTC. It codes for CASSPGVRYYGYTF. The complete variable domain, with remaining parts taken from reference TRBV7-2 and TRBJ1-2, reads GAGVSQSPSNKVTEKGKDVELRCDPISGHTALYWYRQSLGQGLEFLIYFQGNSAPDKSGLPSDRFSAERTGGSVSTLTIQRTQQEDSAVYLCASSPGVRYYGYTFGSGTRLTVV.

The chain has TRBV20-1 and TRBJ2-1; D ambiguous. CDR1 and CDR2 (germline): DFQATT, SNEGSKA (reference sequence). Trimming cost V 0 bases and J 0 bases, with 15 bases left between them. The CDR3 is made up of 17 amino acids. This CDR3 is CSAREKLMWASYNEQFF. CDR3 in DNA: TGCAGTGCTAGAGAAAAGTTGATGTGGGCCTCCTACAATGAGCAGTTCTTC.

This clonotype occurred many times. CDR3 DNA sequence: TGTGCCAGCAGCAAATTCGGACTAGCACCCTTCAAAAACATTCAGTACTTC. It specifies CASSKFGLAPFKNIQYF. The rearrangement uses TRBV28 and TRBJ2-4, with 8 nucleotides matching TRBD2. CDR1 MDHEN and CDR2 SYDVKM come from the germline V gene. Trimming cost V 6 bases and J 3 bases; bases outside gene matches: 13. There are 17 residues in the CDR3.

V usage is TRBV2 and J usage is TRBJ2-7; the match to TRBD1 covers 8 bases. This CDR3 region has 16 residues. The trim removed 0 bases at V and 3 bases at J, leaving 7 bases unmatched. Germline-derived CDR1 and CDR2 are SNHLY and FYNNEI. DNA of the CDR3: TGTGCCAGCAGTGAAGCGGAGGACAGGGAGCTCTACGAGCAGTACTTC. It yields the protein CASSEAEDRELYEQYF. Full variable domain (remainder filled in from reference TRBV2 and TRBJ2-7): EPEVTQTPSHQVTQMGQEVILRCVPISNHLYFYWYRQILGQKVEFLVSFYNNEISEKSEIFDDQFSVERPDGSNFTLKIRSTKLEDSAMYFCASSEAEDRELYEQYFGPGTRLTVT.

This clonotype has at least ten counts. The chain links TRBV12-3 or TRBV12-4 to TRBJ2-7; TRBD1 might be the D (5 bases). V was clipped by 2 bases and J by 7 bases, with 12 bases between them. The CDR3 length is 13 residues. The CDR3, as DNA: TGTGCCAGCAGTTTATTGTGGGGCGAGGAGCAGTACTTC. As protein: CASSLLWGEEQYF.

The chain uses TRBV10-3 and TRBJ1-2; possibly TRBD1 for D (6 bases). CDR1 is ENHRY, CDR2 SYGVKD, per germline. This CDR3 is 19 amino acids long. V was cut by 0 bases and J by 2 bases, with 22 bases left in between. Here the CDR3 reads CAISESIQKDSSRNYGYTF. CDR3 nucleotides: TGTGCCATCAGTGAGTCCATACAAAAGGACAGCTCGAGGAACTATGGCTACACCTTC.